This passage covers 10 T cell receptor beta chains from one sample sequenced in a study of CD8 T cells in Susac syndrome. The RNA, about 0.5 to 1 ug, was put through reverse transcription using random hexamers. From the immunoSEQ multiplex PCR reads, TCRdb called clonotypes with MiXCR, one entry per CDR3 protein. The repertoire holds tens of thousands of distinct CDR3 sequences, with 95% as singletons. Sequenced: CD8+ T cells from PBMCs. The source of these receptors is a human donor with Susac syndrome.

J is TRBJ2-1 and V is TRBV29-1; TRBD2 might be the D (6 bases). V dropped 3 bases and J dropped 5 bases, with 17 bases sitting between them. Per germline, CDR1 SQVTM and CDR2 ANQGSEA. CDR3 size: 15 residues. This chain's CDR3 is CSVERIGGADNEQFF. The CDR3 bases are TGCAGCGTTGAGAGAATCGGGGGAGCGGACAATGAGCAGTTCTTC.

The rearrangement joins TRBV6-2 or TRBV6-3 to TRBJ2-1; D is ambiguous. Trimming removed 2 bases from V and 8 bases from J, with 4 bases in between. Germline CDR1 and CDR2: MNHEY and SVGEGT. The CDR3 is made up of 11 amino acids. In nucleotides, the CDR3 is TGTGCCAGCAGTTACACGCATGAGCAGTTCTTC. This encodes CASSYTHEQFF.

CDR3 coding DNA: TGTGCCTGGAGTCTAGAGTTGAGGGAAGACGAGCAGTACTTC. Its protein is CAWSLELREDEQYF. The genes are TRBV30 and TRBJ2-7; D might be TRBD2 (5 bases). Trimming left V 2 bases short and J 5 bases short, with 16 bases between. This CDR3 region has 14 residues. Per the germline V gene, CDR1 is GTSNPN and CDR2 is SVGIG (reference sequence). The entire variable domain, with the rest obtained from reference TRBV30 and TRBJ2-7, is as follows: SQTIHQWPATLVQPVGSPLSLECTVEGTSNPNLYWYRQAAGRGLQLLFYSVGIGQISSEVPQNLSASRPQDRQFILSSKKLLLSDSGFYLCAWSLELREDEQYFGPGTRLTVT.

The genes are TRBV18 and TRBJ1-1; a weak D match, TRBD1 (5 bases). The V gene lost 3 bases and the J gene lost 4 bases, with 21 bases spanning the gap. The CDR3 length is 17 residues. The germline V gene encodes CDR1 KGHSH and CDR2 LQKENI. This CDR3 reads CASSPVKGLGETTEAFF. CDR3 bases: TGTGCCAGCTCACCGGTAAAGGGACTCGGGGAAACCACTGAAGCTTTCTTT.

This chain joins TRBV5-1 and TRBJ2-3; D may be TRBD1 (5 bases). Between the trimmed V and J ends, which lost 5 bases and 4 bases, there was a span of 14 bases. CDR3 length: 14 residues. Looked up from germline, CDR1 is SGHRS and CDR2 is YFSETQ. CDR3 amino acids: CASSYRQLSDTQYF. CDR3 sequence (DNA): TGCGCCAGCAGTTATAGACAGCTTTCAGATACGCAGTATTTT.

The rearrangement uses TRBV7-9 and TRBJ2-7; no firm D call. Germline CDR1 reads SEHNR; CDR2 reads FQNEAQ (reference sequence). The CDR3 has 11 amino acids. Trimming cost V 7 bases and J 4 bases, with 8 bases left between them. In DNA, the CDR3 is TGTGCCAGCAACAACGATTACGAGCAGTACTTC. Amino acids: CASNNDYEQYF.

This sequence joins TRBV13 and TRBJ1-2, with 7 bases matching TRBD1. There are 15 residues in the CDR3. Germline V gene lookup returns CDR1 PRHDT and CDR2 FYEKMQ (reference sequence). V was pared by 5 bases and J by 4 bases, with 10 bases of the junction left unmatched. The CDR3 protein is CASSVGTAKTYGYTF. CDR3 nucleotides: TGTGCCAGCAGCGTCGGGACAGCAAAAACCTATGGCTACACCTTC.

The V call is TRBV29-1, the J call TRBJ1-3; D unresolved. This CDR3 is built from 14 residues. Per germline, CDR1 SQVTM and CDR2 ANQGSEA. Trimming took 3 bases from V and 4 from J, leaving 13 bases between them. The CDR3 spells CSVESGINGNTIYF. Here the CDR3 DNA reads TGCAGCGTTGAGTCGGGGATTAACGGAAACACCATATATTTT.

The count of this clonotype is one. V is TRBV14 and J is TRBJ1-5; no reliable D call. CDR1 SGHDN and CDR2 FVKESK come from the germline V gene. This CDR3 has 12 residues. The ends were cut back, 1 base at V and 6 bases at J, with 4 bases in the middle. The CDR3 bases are TGTGCCAGCAGCCAAGGATTTCAGCCCCAGCATTTT. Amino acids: CASSQGFQPQHF.

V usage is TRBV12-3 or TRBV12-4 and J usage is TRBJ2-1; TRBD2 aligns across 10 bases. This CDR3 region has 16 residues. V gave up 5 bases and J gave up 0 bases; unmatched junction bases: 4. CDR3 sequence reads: CASSDIAGGSYNEQFF. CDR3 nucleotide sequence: TGTGCCAGCAGTGACATAGCGGGAGGCTCCTACAATGAGCAGTTCTTC.